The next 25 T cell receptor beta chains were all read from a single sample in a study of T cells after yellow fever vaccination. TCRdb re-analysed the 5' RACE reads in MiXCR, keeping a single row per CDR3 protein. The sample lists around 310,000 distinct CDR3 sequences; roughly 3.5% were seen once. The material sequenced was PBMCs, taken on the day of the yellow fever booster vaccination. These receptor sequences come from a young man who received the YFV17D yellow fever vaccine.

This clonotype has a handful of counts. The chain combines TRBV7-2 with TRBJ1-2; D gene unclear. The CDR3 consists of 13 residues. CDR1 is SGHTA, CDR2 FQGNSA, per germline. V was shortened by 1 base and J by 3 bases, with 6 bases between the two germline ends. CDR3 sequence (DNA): TGTGCCAGCAGCTTAGTCGGCCACTATGGCTACACCTTC. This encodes CASSLVGHYGYTF.

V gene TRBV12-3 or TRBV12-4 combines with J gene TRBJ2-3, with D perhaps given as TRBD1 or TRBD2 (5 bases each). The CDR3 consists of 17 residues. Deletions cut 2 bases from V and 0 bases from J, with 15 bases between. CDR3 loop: CASSLRVGGASTDTQYF. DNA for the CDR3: TGTGCCAGCAGTTTAAGAGTTGGGGGAGCTAGCACAGATACGCAGTATTTT.

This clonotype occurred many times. CDR3 in DNA: TGTGCCAGCAGTAACCCACCCGCACCCCTCCACTTT. Translating gives CASSNPPAPLHF. The chain links TRBV12-3 or TRBV12-4 to TRBJ1-6; D is uncertain. Trimming took 5 bases from V and 11 from J, leaving 10 bases between them. The CDR3 sequence is 12 residues long.

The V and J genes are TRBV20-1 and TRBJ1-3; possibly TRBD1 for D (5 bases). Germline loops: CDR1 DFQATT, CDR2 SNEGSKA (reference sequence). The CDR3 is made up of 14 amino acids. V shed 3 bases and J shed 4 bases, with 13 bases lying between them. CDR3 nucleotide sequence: TGCAGTGCTAGCCGCCAGGGCAGGGGAAACACCATATATTTT. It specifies CSASRQGRGNTIYF.

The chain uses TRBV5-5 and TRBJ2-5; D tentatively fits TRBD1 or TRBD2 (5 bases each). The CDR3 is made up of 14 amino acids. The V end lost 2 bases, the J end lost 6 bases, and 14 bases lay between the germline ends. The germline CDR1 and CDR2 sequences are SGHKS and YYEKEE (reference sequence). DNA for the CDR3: TGTGCCAGCAGCTTCCTGGGACCGTTTCAGACCCAGTACTTC. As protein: CASSFLGPFQTQYF.

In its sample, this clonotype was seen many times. In nucleotides, the CDR3 is TGTGCCAGCAGTACCCCCGGGGCTGAAGCTTTCTTT. This encodes CASSTPGAEAFF. This chain joins TRBV28 and TRBJ1-1; no definite D call. The CDR3 spans 12 residues. CDR1 and CDR2 (germline): MDHEN, SYDVKM. V dropped 5 bases and J dropped 6 bases, with 10 bases sitting between them.

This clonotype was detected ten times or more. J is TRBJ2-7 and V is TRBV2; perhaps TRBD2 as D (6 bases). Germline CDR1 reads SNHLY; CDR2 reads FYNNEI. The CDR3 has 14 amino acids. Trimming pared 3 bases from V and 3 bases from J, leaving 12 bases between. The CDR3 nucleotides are TGTGCCAGCAGTGATCAGGGACTGATCTACGAGCAGTACTTC. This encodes CASSDQGLIYEQYF.

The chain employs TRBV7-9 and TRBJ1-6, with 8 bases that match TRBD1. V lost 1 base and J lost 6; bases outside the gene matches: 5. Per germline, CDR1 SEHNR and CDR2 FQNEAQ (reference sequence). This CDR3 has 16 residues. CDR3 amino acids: CASSLVGQDINSPLHF. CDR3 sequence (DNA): TGTGCCAGCAGCTTAGTGGGACAGGATATTAATTCACCCCTCCACTTT. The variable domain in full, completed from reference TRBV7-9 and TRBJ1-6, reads DTGVSQNPRHKITKRGQNVTFRCDPISEHNRLYWYRQTLGQGPEFLTYFQNEAQLEKSRLLSDRFSAERPKGSFSTLEIQRTEQGDSAMYLCASSLVGQDINSPLHFGNGTRLTVT.

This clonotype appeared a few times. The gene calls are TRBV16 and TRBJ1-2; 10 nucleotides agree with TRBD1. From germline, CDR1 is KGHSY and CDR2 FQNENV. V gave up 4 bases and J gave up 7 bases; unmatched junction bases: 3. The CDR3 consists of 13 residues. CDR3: CASSLGTGVGYTF. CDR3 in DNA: TGTGCCAGCAGCCTCGGGACAGGGGTTGGCTACACCTTC.

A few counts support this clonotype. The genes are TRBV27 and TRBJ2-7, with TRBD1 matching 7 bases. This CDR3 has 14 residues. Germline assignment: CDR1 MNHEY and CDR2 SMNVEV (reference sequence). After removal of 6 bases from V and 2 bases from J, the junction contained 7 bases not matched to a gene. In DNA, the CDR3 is TGTGCCAGCAGCGAAACGGGACAGCCCTACGAGCAGTACTTC. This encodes CASSETGQPYEQYF.

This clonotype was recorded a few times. This CDR3 reads CASSPGQGWLEAFF. Written as DNA, the CDR3 is TGCGCCAGCAGCCCAGGACAGGGCTGGTTAGAAGCTTTCTTT. The rearrangement uses TRBV4-3 and TRBJ1-1; 8 bases map to TRBD1. The V gene end was trimmed by 4 bases and the J gene end by 8 bases; junction bases not matched to a gene: 9. This CDR3 region has 14 residues. Germline V gene data show CDR1 as LGHNA and CDR2 as YSLEER.

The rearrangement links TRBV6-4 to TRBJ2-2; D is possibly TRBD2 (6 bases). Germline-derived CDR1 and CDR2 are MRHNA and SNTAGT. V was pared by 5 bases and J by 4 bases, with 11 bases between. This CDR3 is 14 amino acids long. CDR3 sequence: CASSLQEGTGELFF. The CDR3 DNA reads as TGTGCCAGCAGTCTACAGGAGGGCACCGGGGAGCTGTTTTTT.

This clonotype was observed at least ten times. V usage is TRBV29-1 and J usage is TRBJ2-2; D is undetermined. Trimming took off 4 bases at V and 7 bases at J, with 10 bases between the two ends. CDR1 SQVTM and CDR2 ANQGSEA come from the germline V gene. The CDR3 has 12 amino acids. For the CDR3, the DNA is TGCAGCGTTGTAGATGGAAACGGGGAGCTGTTTTTT. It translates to CSVVDGNGELFF.

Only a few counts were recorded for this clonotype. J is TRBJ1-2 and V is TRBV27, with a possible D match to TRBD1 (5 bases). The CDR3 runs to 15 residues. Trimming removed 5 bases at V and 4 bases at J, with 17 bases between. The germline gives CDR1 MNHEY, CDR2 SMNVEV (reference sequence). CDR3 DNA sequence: TGTGCCAGCAGTGATTCCGGGACCGGATTCTATGGCTACACCTTC. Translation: CASSDSGTGFYGYTF.

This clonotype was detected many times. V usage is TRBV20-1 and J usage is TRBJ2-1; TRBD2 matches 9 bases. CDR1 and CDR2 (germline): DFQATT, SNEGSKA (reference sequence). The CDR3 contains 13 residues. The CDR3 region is CSVRGLASSEQFF. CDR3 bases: TGCAGCGTTAGGGGACTAGCATCTAGTGAGCAGTTCTTC.

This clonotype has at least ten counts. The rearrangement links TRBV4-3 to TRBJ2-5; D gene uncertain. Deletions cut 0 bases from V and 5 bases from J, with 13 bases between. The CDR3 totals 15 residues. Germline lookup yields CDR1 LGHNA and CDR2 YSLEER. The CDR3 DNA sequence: TGCGCCAGCAGCCAAGATGAGGCTGCCAGGGAGACCCAGTACTTC. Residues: CASSQDEAARETQYF.

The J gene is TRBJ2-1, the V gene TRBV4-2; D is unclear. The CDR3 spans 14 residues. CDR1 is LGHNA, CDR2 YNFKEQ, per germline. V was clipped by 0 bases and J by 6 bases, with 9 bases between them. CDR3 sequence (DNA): TGTGCCAGCAGCCAAGATGGGCTGTCCAATGAGCAGTTCTTC. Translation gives CASSQDGLSNEQFF.

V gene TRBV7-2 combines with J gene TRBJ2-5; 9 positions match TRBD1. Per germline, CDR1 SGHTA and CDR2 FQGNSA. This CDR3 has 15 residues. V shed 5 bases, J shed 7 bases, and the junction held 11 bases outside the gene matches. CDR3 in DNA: TGTGCCAGCAGCCCCCCAGTGGACAGGGGATGGACCCAGTACTTC. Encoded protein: CASSPPVDRGWTQYF.

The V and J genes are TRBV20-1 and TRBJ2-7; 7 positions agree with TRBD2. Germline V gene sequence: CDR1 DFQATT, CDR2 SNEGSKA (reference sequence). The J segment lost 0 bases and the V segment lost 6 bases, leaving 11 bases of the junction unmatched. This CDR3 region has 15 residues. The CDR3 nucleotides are TGCAGTGCCACTACAATTGCGGGGGACTCCTACGAGCAGTACTTC. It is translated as CSATTIAGDSYEQYF.

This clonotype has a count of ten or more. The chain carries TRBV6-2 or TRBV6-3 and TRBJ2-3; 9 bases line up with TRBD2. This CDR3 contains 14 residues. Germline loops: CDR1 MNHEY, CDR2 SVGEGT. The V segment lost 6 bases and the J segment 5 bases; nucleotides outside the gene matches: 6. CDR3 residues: CASRRTSVGDTQYF. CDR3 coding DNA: TGTGCCAGCAGAAGGACTAGCGTTGGAGATACGCAGTATTTT.

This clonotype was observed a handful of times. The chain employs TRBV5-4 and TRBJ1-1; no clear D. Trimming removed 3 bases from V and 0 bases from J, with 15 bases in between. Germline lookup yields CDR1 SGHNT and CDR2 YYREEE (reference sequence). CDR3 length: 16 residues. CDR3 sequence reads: CASSSSRENMNTEAFF. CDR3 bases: TGTGCCAGCAGCTCGTCTCGGGAGAACATGAACACTGAAGCTTTCTTT.

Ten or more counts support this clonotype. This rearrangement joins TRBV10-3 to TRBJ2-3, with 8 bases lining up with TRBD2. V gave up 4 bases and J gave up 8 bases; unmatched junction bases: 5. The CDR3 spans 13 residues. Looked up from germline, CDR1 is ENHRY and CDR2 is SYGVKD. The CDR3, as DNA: TGTGCCATCAGTGTAGACGGGGGGGGTACGCAGTATTTT. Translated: CAISVDGGGTQYF.

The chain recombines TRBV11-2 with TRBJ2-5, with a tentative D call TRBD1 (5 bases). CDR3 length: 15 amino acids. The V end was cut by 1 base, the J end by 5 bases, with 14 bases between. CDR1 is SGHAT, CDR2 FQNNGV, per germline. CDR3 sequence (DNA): TGTGCCAGCAGCTTAGCAGGGCCCGGCGGTGAGACCCAGTACTTC. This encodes CASSLAGPGGETQYF.

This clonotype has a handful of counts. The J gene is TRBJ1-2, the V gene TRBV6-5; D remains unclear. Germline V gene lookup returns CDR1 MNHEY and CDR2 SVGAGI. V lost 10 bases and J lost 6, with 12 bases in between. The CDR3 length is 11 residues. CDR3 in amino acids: CATLGRNGYTF. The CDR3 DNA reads TGTGCCACCCTAGGAAGAAATGGCTACACCTTC.

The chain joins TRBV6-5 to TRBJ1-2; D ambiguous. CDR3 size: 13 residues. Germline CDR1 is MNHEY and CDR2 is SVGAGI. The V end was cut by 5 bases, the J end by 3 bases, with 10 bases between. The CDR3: CASSPGSYYGYTF. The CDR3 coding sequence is TGTGCCAGCAGTCCCGGGAGTTACTATGGCTACACCTTC.